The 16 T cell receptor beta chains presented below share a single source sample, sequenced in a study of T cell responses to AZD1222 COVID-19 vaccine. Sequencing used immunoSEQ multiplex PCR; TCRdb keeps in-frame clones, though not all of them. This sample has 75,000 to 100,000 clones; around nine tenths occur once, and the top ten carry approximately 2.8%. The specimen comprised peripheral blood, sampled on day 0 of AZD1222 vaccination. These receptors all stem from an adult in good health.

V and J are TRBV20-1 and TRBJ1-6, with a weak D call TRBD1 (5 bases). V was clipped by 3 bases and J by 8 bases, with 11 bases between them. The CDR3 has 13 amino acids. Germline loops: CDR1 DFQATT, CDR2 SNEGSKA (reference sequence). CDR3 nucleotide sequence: TGCAGTGCTAGTCGGGACGGAGATTCACCCCTCCACTTT. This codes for CSASRDGDSPLHF.

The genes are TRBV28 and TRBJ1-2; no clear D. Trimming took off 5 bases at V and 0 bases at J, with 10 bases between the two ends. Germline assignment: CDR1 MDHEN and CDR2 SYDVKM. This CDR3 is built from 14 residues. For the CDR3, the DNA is TGTGCCAGCAGTACCGGGCAGGCTAACTATGGCTACACCTTC. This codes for CASSTGQANYGYTF.

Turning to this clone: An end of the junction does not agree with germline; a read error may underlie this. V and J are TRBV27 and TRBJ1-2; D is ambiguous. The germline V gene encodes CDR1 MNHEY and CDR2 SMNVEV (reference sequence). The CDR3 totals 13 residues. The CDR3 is CASSLLQSYGYTF. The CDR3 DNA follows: TGTGCCAGCAGTTTATTACAGTCATATGGTTACACCTTC.

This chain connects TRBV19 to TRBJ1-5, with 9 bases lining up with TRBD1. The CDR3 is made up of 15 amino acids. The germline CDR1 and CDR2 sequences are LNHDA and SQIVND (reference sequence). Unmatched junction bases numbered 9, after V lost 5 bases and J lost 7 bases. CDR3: CASSLDRGSGQPQHF. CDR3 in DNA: TGTGCCAGTAGTCTCGACAGGGGGTCAGGGCAGCCCCAGCATTTT. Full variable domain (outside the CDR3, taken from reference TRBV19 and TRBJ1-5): DGGITQSPKYLFRKEGQNVTLSCEQNLNHDAMYWYRQDPGQGLRLIYYSQIVNDFQKGDIAEGYSVSREKKESFPLTVTSAQKNPTAFYLCASSLDRGSGQPQHFGDGTRLSIL.

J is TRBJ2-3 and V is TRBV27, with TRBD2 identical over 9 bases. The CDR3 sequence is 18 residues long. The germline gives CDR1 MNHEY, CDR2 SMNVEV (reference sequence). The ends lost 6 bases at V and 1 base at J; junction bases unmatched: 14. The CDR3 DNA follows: TGTGCCAGCAGCCAATCTAGCGGGGTCGGATTTCGCACAGATACGCAGTATTTT. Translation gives CASSQSSGVGFRTDTQYF.

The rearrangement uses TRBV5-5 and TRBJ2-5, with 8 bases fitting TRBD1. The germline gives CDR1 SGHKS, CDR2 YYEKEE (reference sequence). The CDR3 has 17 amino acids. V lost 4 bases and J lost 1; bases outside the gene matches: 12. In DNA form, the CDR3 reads TGTGCCAGCAGCACAACGACAGGGGCCTGGCTCCAAGAGACCCAGTACTTC. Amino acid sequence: CASSTTTGAWLQETQYF.

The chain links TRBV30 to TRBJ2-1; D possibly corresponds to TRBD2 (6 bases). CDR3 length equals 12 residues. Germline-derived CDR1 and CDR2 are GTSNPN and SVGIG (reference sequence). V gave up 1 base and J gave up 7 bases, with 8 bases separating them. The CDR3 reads CAWSGDSNEQFF. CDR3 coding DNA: TGTGCCTGGAGTGGGGACTCGAATGAGCAGTTCTTC. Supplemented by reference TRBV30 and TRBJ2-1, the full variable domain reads SQTIHQWPATLVQPVGSPLSLECTVEGTSNPNLYWYRQAAGRGLQLLFYSVGIGQISSEVPQNLSASRPQDRQFILSSKKLLLSDSGFYLCAWSGDSNEQFFGPGTRLTVL.

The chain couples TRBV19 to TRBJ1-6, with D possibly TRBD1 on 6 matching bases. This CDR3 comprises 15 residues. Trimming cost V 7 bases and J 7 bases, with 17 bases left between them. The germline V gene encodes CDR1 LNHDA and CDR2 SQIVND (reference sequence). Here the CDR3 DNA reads TGTGCCAGTACCACCGGAGGGGGGCGGAATTCACCCCTCCACTTT. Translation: CASTTGGGRNSPLHF.

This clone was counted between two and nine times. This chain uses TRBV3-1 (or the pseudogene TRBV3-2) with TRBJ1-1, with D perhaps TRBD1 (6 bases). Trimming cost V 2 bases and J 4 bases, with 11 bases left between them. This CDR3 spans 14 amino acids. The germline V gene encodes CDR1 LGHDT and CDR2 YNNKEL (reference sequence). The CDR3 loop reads CASSQKSGVTEAFF. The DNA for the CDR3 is TGTGCCAGCAGCCAAAAATCAGGGGTCACTGAAGCTTTCTTT.

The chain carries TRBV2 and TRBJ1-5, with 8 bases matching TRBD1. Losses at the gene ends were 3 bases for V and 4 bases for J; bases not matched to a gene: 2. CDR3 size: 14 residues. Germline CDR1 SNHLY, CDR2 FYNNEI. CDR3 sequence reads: CASSDRDRNQPQHF. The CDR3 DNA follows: TGTGCCAGCAGTGATAGGGACAGGAATCAGCCCCAGCATTTT.

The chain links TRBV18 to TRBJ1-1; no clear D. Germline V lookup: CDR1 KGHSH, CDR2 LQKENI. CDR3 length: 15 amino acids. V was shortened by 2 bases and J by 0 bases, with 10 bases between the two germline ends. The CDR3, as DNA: TGTGCCAGCTCACCAGTAACCGGGATGAACACTGAAGCTTTCTTT. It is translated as CASSPVTGMNTEAFF.

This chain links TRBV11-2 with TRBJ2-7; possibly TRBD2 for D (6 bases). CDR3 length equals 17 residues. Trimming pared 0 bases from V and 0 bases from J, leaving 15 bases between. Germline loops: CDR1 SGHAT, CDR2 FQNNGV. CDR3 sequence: CASSLDSAGISSYEQYF. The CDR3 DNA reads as TGTGCCAGCAGCTTAGACTCTGCGGGGATAAGCTCCTACGAGCAGTACTTC.

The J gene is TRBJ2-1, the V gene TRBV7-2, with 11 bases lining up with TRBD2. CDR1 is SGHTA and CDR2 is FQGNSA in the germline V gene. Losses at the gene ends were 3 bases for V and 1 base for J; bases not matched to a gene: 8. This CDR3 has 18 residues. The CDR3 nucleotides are TGTGCCAGCAGCTTCCGACCGTTAGCGGGGGGGTCCTACAATGAGCAGTTCTTC. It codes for CASSFRPLAGGSYNEQFF.

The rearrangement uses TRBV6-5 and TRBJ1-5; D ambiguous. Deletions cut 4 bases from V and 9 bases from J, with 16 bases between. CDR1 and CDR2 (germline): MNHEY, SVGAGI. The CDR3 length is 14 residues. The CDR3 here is CASSSGVQFTPQHF. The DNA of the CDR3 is TGTGCCAGCAGTTCGGGAGTACAGTTTACGCCCCAGCATTTT.

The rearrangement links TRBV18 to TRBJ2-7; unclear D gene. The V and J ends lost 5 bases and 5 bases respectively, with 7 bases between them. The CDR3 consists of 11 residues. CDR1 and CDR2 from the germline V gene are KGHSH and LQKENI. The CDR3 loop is CASSAENEQYF. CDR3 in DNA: TGTGCCAGCTCAGCGGAAAACGAGCAGTACTTC.

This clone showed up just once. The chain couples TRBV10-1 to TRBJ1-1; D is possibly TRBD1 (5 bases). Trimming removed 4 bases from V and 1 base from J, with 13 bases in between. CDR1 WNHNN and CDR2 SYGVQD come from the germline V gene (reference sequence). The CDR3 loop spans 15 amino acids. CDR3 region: CASSASGGKNTEAFF. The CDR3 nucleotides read TGCGCCAGCAGTGCCAGCGGGGGAAAGAACACTGAAGCTTTCTTT.